Shown below are 31 T cell receptor beta chains from a single sample sequenced in a study of blood T cells in healthy people across ages. The second PCR ran about 6 to 12 cycles with a sample-barcoded 5' primer and J-beta primers. TCRdb processed the 5' RACE reads anew with MiXCR; each CDR3 protein has one entry. The sample carries 900,000 to 950,000 distinct CDR3 sequences, 25% to 35% recorded once. The sample was also linked to a second study, of T cells of mothers and their children.

Input material: blood. These receptor sequences come from a woman between 35 and 50 years old in good health.

This rearrangement joins TRBV7-2 to TRBJ2-5; 13 nucleotides match TRBD2. This CDR3 is built from 14 residues. Trimming at V came to 5 bases and at J to 7 bases, leaving 4 bases not matched to a gene. CDR1 is SGHTA, CDR2 FQGNSA, per germline. CDR3: CASSQTSGGRTQYF. Written as DNA, the CDR3 is TGTGCCAGCAGCCAGACTAGCGGGGGGAGGACCCAGTACTTC.

The chain links TRBV18 to TRBJ2-7; D is unresolved. Germline CDR1 is KGHSH and CDR2 is LQKENI. This CDR3 is 15 amino acids long. V was pared by 2 bases and J by 7 bases, with 18 bases between. Here the CDR3 reads CASSPAMLAYNEQYF. The CDR3 region has the DNA TGTGCCAGCTCACCAGCAATGTTGGCTTACAATGAGCAGTACTTC.

This clonotype turned up a few times. This chain joins TRBV3-1 and TRBJ2-7, with a tentative D call TRBD2 (5 bases). From germline, CDR1 is LGHDT and CDR2 YNNKEL (reference sequence). Trimming stripped 0 bases from V and 7 bases from J, with 7 bases between. The CDR3 consists of 12 residues. The CDR3 DNA reads TGTGCCAGCAGCCAAGACCGGAGGGAGCAGTACTTC. Translation gives CASSQDRREQYF.

This clonotype was detected only a few times. The J gene is TRBJ2-2, the V gene TRBV7-3; D is perhaps TRBD2 (5 bases). The V gene's germline CDR1 is SGHTA and CDR2 FQGTGA. V was clipped by 1 base and J by 4 bases, with 16 bases between them. The CDR3 extends over 17 amino acids. The CDR3 region is CASSLNGRVRGTGELFF. The DNA of the CDR3 is TGTGCCAGCAGCTTAAATGGTCGGGTTCGGGGCACCGGGGAGCTGTTTTTT.

This rearrangement joins TRBV5-1 to TRBJ1-1, with D uncertain. Germline values: CDR1 SGHRS, CDR2 YFSETQ. This CDR3 has 15 residues. Trimming removed 2 bases at V and 1 base at J, with 12 bases between. CDR3 bases: TGCGCCAGCAGCTTCCATCCTCTCCCGAACACTGAAGCTTTCTTT. It specifies CASSFHPLPNTEAFF.

As to this clonotype: The CDR3 carries no conserved terminal phenylalanine or tryptophan, so it likely arises from a read error. The chain combines TRBV5-1 with TRBJ2-6; either TRBD1 or TRBD2 may fit D (5 bases each). V was trimmed by 4 bases and J by 4 bases, leaving 18 bases between them. Germline CDR1 reads SGHRS; CDR2 reads YFSETQ. CDR3 length: 17 amino acids. The CDR3 DNA is TGCGCCAGCAGCATCTCCCCCGGGGCCTCGGGGGCCAACGTCCTGACTTGC. Translating gives CASSISPGASGANVLTC.

The chain recombines TRBV11-1 with TRBJ2-1; 8 positions match TRBD2. CDR3 size: 15 residues. V gave up 4 bases and J gave up 9 bases; unmatched junction bases: 11. Germline V gives CDR1 SGHAT, CDR2 FQDESV (reference sequence). The CDR3 DNA reads TGTGCCAGCAGCTCTCGGGGGGGGGACCTCAGTGAGCAGTTCTTC. It encodes CASSSRGGDLSEQFF.

This clonotype was counted only a few times. This rearrangement joins TRBV27 to TRBJ1-1, with TRBD1 as a possible D gene (5 bases). Looked up from germline, CDR1 is MNHEY and CDR2 is SMNVEV (reference sequence). V was clipped by 5 bases and J by 0 bases, with 10 bases between them. CDR3 length: 14 residues. CDR3 DNA sequence: TGTGCCAGCAGTCACAGGCCGATGAACACTGAAGCTTTCTTT. Translated, it gives CASSHRPMNTEAFF.

This clonotype was seen repeatedly, ten times or more. The CDR3 region has the DNA TGCAGTGCTTCAAGGGGGGACAGGGATGAAAAACTGTTTTTT. Protein sequence: CSASRGDRDEKLFF. The chain is built from TRBV20-1 and TRBJ1-4; 9 nucleotides agree with TRBD1. V dropped 5 bases and J dropped 6; count of bases not matched to a gene: 7. Germline V gives CDR1 DFQATT, CDR2 SNEGSKA (reference sequence). The CDR3 is 14 amino acids.

The chain combines TRBV25-1 with TRBJ1-2; D is unclear. The length of the CDR3 is 15 residues. Trimming shortened V by 5 bases and J by 7 bases, and 20 bases separated the two germline ends. The germline CDR1 and CDR2 sequences are MGHDK and SYGVNS. In DNA form, the CDR3 reads TGTGCCAGCAGTCCACACTCCTCTGGCAGGTCTGGCTACACCTTC. This codes for CASSPHSSGRSGYTF.

This clonotype was recorded a few times. The CDR3 DNA sequence: TGTGCCAGCAGTTTGACTGCTTTGGGGCGCGGCGGCACAGATACGCAGTATTTT. Amino acid sequence: CASSLTALGRGGTDTQYF. The chain links TRBV12-3 or TRBV12-4 to TRBJ2-3; D is possibly TRBD1 (5 bases). The CDR3 loop spans 18 amino acids. V lost 3 bases, J lost 1 base, and 20 bases lay in between.

This clonotype has ten or more counts. The V and J genes are TRBV7-6 and TRBJ2-5, with D possibly TRBD1 on 6 matching bases. Trimming removed 4 bases at V and 2 bases at J, with 17 bases between. CDR1 and CDR2 (germline): SGHVS, FNYEAQ. This CDR3 region has 16 residues. The CDR3, as DNA: TGTGCCAGCAGCTACCCGGGGACACAAACACAAGAGACCCAGTACTTC. This sequence encodes CASSYPGTQTQETQYF.

This clonotype was observed at least ten times. V is TRBV20-1 and J is TRBJ2-5; TRBD1 aligns across 7 bases. This CDR3 has 13 residues. In germline, CDR1 is DFQATT, CDR2 SNEGSKA (reference sequence). V lost 6 bases to trimming and J lost 2 bases; unmatched junction nucleotides: 6. The CDR3 sequence: CSALFRGQETQYF. CDR3 bases: TGCAGTGCGCTATTCAGGGGGCAAGAGACCCAGTACTTC.

This clonotype has more than one count but fewer than ten. The chain uses TRBV12-3 or TRBV12-4 and TRBJ1-5; TRBD1 is a possible D gene (6 bases). The CDR3 runs to 16 residues. The V gene lost 7 bases and the J gene lost 0 bases, with 16 bases spanning the gap. The CDR3 DNA is TGTGCCAGCACCCTAGGGGGGGTTTATAGCAATCAGCCCCAGCATTTT. It translates to CASTLGGVYSNQPQHF.

The table lists this clonotype with a few counts. The V call is TRBV9, the J call TRBJ1-6; D is uncertain. The CDR3 is 14 amino acids. The germline V gene encodes CDR1 SGDLS and CDR2 YYNGEE. V was cut by 4 bases and J by 5 bases, with 10 bases left in between. The CDR3 loop reads CASSPSWNNSPLHF. The CDR3 nucleotides read TGTGCCAGCAGCCCGAGCTGGAATAATTCACCCCTCCACTTT.

This clonotype has a handful of counts. J is TRBJ2-2 and V is TRBV9; 7 positions agree with TRBD2. J lost 0 bases, V lost 0 bases, and 2 bases had no gene match. This CDR3 comprises 16 residues. Germline CDR1 and CDR2: SGDLS and YYNGEE. CDR3 coding DNA: TGTGCCAGCAGCGTAGCGGGGGGTTCGAACACCGGGGAGCTGTTTTTT. This gives the protein CASSVAGGSNTGELFF.

In this sample, this clonotype turned up many times. This chain's CDR3 is CSVAASHAKGNEQFF. In DNA form, the CDR3 reads TGCAGCGTTGCGGCATCCCATGCGAAGGGCAATGAGCAGTTCTTC. J is TRBJ2-1 and V is TRBV29-1; D uncertain. Germline CDR1 reads SQVTM; CDR2 reads ANQGSEA. Trimming stripped 4 bases from V and 6 bases from J, with 19 bases between. This CDR3 spans 15 amino acids.

As to this clonotype: Possible read error: a much larger clone is one base away. V usage is TRBV29-1 and J usage is TRBJ1-2; D call uncertain. The CDR3 covers 14 residues. Looked up from germline, CDR1 is SQVTM and CDR2 is ANQGSEA. Trimming shortened V by 3 bases and J by 1 base, and 12 bases separated the two germline ends. In DNA form, the CDR3 reads TGCAGCGTTGACTTGGAGGGTCTTAACTATGGCTACACCTTC. This encodes CSVDLEGLNYGYTF.

This clonotype appeared many times. The chain combines TRBV4-3 with TRBJ2-7, with D maybe TRBD1 (6 bases). The germline V and J ends were trimmed by 0 bases and 4 bases, with 13 bases remaining between them. The CDR3 spans 15 residues. Germline assignment: CDR1 LGHNA and CDR2 YSLEER. The CDR3 sequence: CASSQDSSRGYEQYF. The CDR3 DNA follows: TGCGCCAGCAGCCAAGATTCGAGCAGGGGTTACGAGCAGTACTTC.

This clonotype was recorded a few times. The chain joins TRBV28 to TRBJ2-5, with 9 bases that match TRBD2. Germline V CDR1 and CDR2: MDHEN, SYDVKM. CDR3 length equals 17 residues. The trim removed 2 bases at V and 1 base at J, leaving 8 bases unmatched. The CDR3 nucleotides read TGTGCCAGCAGTTTAAGGGGACTAGCCAATTTCCAAGAGACCCAGTACTTC. Translated, it gives CASSLRGLANFQETQYF.

This sequence joins TRBV4-3 and TRBJ1-2, with 10 bases that match TRBD1. The germline CDR1 and CDR2 sequences are LGHNA and YSLEER. CDR3 size: 16 residues. V was pared by 0 bases and J by 6 bases, with 7 bases of the junction left unmatched. As DNA, the CDR3 is TGCGCCAGCAGCCAAGATAGGGACAGGGGAGTGGATGGCTACACCTTC. It specifies CASSQDRDRGVDGYTF.

This clonotype was found once. This sequence may be a read error, since a much larger clone differs from it by one base. The V and J genes are TRBV4-3 and TRBJ2-7; 14 bases align to TRBD2. V lost 4 bases and J lost 5; bases outside the gene matches: 4. Looked up from germline, CDR1 is LGHNA and CDR2 is YSLEER. The CDR3 runs 15 residues. The CDR3 region is CASSRGTSGGDEQYF. As DNA, the CDR3 is TGCGCCAGCAGCCGAGGGACTAGCGGGGGTGACGAGCAGTACTTC.

This chain uses TRBV30 with TRBJ2-7; possible D gene TRBD2, 6 bases. The CDR3 spans 16 residues. V shed 1 base and J shed 1 base, with 17 bases lying between them. CDR1 is GTSNPN, CDR2 SVGIG, per germline (reference sequence). The CDR3 region is CAWSAGPGRGSYEQYF. As DNA, the CDR3 is TGTGCCTGGAGTGCGGGACCGGGACGGGGGTCCTACGAGCAGTACTTC.

This chain uses TRBV15 with TRBJ2-7; a possible D gene is TRBD1 (5 bases). Between the trimmed V and J ends, which lost 0 bases and 6 bases, there was a span of 9 bases. The CDR3 totals 13 residues. Germline values: CDR1 LNHNV, CDR2 YYDKDF (reference sequence). CDR3 nucleotides: TGTGCCACCAGCAGAGATTTGGGGCCCGAGCAGTACTTC. Translation: CATSRDLGPEQYF.

The V call is TRBV20-1, the J call TRBJ1-1, with unresolved D. Trimming removed 3 bases from V and 11 bases from J, with 10 bases in between. The germline CDR1 and CDR2 sequences are DFQATT and SNEGSKA (reference sequence). The CDR3 has 10 amino acids. CDR3 nucleotides: TGCAGTGCTAGGTACGGGGAGGCTTTCTTT. This gives the protein CSARYGEAFF.

This clonotype was seen once. The gene calls are TRBV7-9 and TRBJ1-5; 8 bases line up with TRBD1. V lost 5 bases and J lost 9; bases outside the gene matches: 6. This CDR3 spans 13 amino acids. CDR1 SEHNR and CDR2 FQNEAQ come from the germline V gene (reference sequence). In DNA form, the CDR3 reads TGTGCCAGCAGCCAACAGGGGGATCGGCCCCAGCATTTT. Translation: CASSQQGDRPQHF.

This chain joins TRBV7-2 and TRBJ2-3; TRBD1 or TRBD2 may be the D gene (5 bases each). Germline CDR1 and CDR2: SGHTA and FQGNSA. Trimming removed 5 bases from V and 5 bases from J, with 20 bases in between. This CDR3 spans 16 amino acids. CDR3 region: CASSPSSGTAVDTQYF. The CDR3 DNA reads TGTGCCAGCAGCCCCAGCTCCGGGACGGCCGTAGATACGCAGTATTTT.

About this clonotype itself: A read error is possible here, since a much larger clone lies one base away. The rearrangement links TRBV5-5 to TRBJ2-3, with TRBD1 as a possible D gene (6 bases). V gave up 4 bases and J gave up 4 bases, with 22 bases separating them. Germline loops: CDR1 SGHKS, CDR2 YYEKEE (reference sequence). This CDR3 is built from 17 residues. The CDR3 coding sequence is TGTGCCAGCAGCGAACAAATAACAGGGTTGACCGCAGATACGCAGTATTTT. Encoded protein: CASSEQITGLTADTQYF. Combining the CDR3 with reference TRBV5-5 and TRBJ2-3 gives the whole variable domain DAGVTQSPTHLIKTRGQQVTLRCSPISGHKSVSWYQQVLGQGPQFIFQYYEKEERGRGNFPDRFSARQFPNYSSELNVNALLLGDSALYLCASSEQITGLTADTQYFGPGTRLTVL.

This clonotype was counted between two and nine times. V is TRBV29-1 and J is TRBJ1-4; tentatively, D is TRBD1 (6 bases). The CDR3 covers 14 residues. Germline assignment: CDR1 SQVTM and CDR2 ANQGSEA. Trimming pared 8 bases from V and 10 bases from J, leaving 23 bases between. The CDR3 region is CSILTGSLGGKLFF. The CDR3 bases are TGCAGCATCTTAACAGGGTCTTTAGGAGGAAAACTGTTTTTT.

In DNA, the CDR3 is TGTGCCAGCTCACCGTACCTTGGACAGGGGGCTGGGAAGACCCAGTACTTC. Its protein product is CASSPYLGQGAGKTQYF. This chain joins TRBV18 and TRBJ2-7, with TRBD1 identical over 11 bases. With the DNA end fitting TRBJ2-5 better, the J assignment may be wrong. From germline, CDR1 is KGHSH and CDR2 LQKENI. This CDR3 contains 17 residues.

This clonotype was recorded a few times. The V call is TRBV14, the J call TRBJ2-6, with D perhaps matching TRBD1 or TRBD2 (6 bases each). This CDR3 is built from 15 residues. V lost 3 bases to trimming and J lost 2 bases, with 8 bases between them. Germline-derived CDR1 and CDR2 are SGHDN and FVKESK. The CDR3 here is CASSQRGAGANVLTF. CDR3 DNA sequence: TGTGCCAGCAGCCAGAGGGGGGCTGGGGCCAACGTCCTGACTTTC. Filled out from reference TRBV14 and TRBJ2-6, the complete variable domain reads EAGVTQFPSHSVIEKGQTVTLRCDPISGHDNLYWYRRVMGKEIKFLLHFVKESKQDESGMPNNRFLAERTGGTYSTLKVQPAELEDSGVYFCASSQRGAGANVLTFGAGSRLTVL.